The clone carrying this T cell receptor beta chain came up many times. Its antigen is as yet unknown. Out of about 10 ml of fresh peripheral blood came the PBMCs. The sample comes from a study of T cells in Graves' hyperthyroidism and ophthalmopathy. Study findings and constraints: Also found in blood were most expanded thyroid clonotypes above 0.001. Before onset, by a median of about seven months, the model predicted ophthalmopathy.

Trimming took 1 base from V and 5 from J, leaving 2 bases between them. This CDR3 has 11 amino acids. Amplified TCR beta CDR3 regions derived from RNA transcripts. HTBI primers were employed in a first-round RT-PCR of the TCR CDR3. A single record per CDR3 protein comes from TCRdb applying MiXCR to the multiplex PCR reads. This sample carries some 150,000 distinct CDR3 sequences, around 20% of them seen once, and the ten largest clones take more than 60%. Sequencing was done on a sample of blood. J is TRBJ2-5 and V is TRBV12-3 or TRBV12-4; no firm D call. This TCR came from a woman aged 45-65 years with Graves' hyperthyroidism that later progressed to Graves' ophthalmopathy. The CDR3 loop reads CASSLGETQYF. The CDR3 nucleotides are TGTGCCAGCAGTTTAGGGGAGACCCAGTACTTC.